The present T cell receptor beta chain was sequenced within a study of blood T cell repertoires in COVID-19. As for the study in general: Samples taken during acute and convalescent COVID-19 were collected in the United States, Italy and Spain.

The sample holds a few counts of this clone. The CDR3 contains 14 residues. Germline loops: CDR1 SQVTM, CDR2 ANQGSEA. Losses at the gene ends were 6 bases for V and 4 bases for J; bases not matched to a gene: 8. Authors' methods: Estimation of nucleated cell counts was performed using reference gene primer amplification. Profiled with immunoSEQ multiplex PCR; TCRdb holds only in-frame clones, not every one. Clone size and the V and J calls come from that table; the DNA yielded D and trimming. The repertoire holds about 97,000 clones, with around nine tenths as singletons. The sequenced sample consisted of peripheral blood. The source of this sequence is a human donor in a cohort sampled during active COVID-19. This chain uses TRBV29-1 with TRBJ2-7; 11 nucleotides align to TRBD2. The CDR3, as DNA: TGCAGCGTCGCTATCGGGACTAGCGGTTACGAGCAGTACTTC. It is translated as CSVAIGTSGYEQYF.